The rows below give T cell receptor beta chains drawn from one sample of a study of metastatic and nonmetastatic thyroid tumors. TCRdb reprocessed the PCR reads via MiXCR. The sample holds about 22,000 clones, under 30% seen once. Sequenced sample: blood. The source of these receptors is a male donor with papillary thyroid cancer or a benign thyroid nodule (not recorded which). Some clones in this sample may be carry-over from other donors' samples. The conserved cysteine and the conserved F or W are not part of the CDR3 here. Size values are once, few and many counts, or a class for expanded clones, and some rows have none.

j_call clone_size v_call cdr3_aa
TRBJ1-1 - TRBV19 ASSIGQGAVAF
TRBJ1-5 many TRBV20-1 SARDRVHQPQH
TRBJ1-5 many TRBV11-2 ASSLEGGINQPQH
TRBJ2-7 many TRBV10-3 ASLSGTSGRYEQY
TRBJ2-7 few TRBV15 ATSSPFGEQY
TRBJ2-7 many TRBV12-3/TRBV12-4 ASTAGAGEQY
TRBJ2-1 - TRBV13 ASSLLVGPIGNEQF
TRBJ2-3 - TRBV7-6 ASSLLARASTGTQY
TRBJ1-2 many TRBV20-1 SASRTGGKDGYT
TRBJ2-1 - TRBV24-1 ATSDLRTSGTYNEQF
TRBJ2-7 - TRBV6-1 ASSEGLTPYEQY
TRBJ2-5 many TRBV2 AGEGAGDQETQY
TRBJ1-1 - TRBV20-1 SATSALRALGTEAF
TRBJ1-1 - TRBV28 ASSPRQGGNTEAF